The 6 T cell receptor beta chains below all came from one sample that was sequenced in a study of cytomegalovirus exposure and HLA in healthy donors. PCR involved 60 Vbeta and 13 Jbeta primers. Sequencing was performed with immunoSEQ multiplex PCR; in TCRdb, only in-frame clones are kept and a portion is missing. The sample shows some 140,000 clones, about 9.1% of them seen only once. The sample consisted of PBMCs. The receptors here all came from a woman aged 40 to 50 in good health and CMV-seropositive.

This clone was observed a handful of times. V is TRBV11-3 and J is TRBJ2-3; D not certain. Trimming removed 5 bases from V and 4 bases from J, with 13 bases in between. The CDR3 has 14 amino acids. Germline V gene data show CDR1 as SGHNT and CDR2 as YENEEA. CDR3 coding DNA: TGTGCCAGCAGCCCCCAGTTTGTACCAGATACGCAGTATTTT. Its protein product is CASSPQFVPDTQYF.

This clone was observed at least ten times. The chain combines TRBV5-6 with TRBJ2-7; tentative D call: TRBD1 (6 bases). Per germline, CDR1 SGHDT and CDR2 YYEEEE. This CDR3 is built from 15 residues. V lost 3 bases to trimming and J lost 0 bases, with 13 bases between them. The CDR3 region is CASSSGQTSSYEQYF. CDR3 DNA sequence: TGTGCCAGCAGCTCCGGACAGACAAGCTCCTACGAGCAGTACTTC. Full variable domain (outside the CDR3, taken from reference TRBV5-6 and TRBJ2-7): DAGVTQSPTHLIKTRGQQVTLRCSPKSGHDTVSWYQQALGQGPQFIFQYYEEEERQRGNFPDRFSGHQFPNYSSELNVNALLLGDSALYLCASSSGQTSSYEQYFGPGTRLTVT.

The chain recombines TRBV7-8 with TRBJ2-1; TRBD1 agrees at 7 bases. CDR1 and CDR2 from the germline V gene are SGHVS and FQNEAQ. V was pared by 2 bases and J by 9 bases, with 13 bases of the junction left unmatched. The CDR3 sequence is 16 residues long. For the CDR3, the DNA is TGTGCCAGCAGCTTACTGACAGGGTCGGGATCAAGTGAGCAGTTCTTC. This gives the protein CASSLLTGSGSSEQFF.

The chain links TRBV11-2 to TRBJ1-1, with unresolved D. CDR3 size: 11 residues. Germline-derived CDR1 and CDR2 are SGHAT and FQNNGV. Trimming pared 6 bases from V and 3 bases from J, leaving 5 bases between. The CDR3 DNA sequence: TGTGCCAGCAGTCCCTACACTGAAGCTTTCTTT. Residues: CASSPYTEAFF. Full variable domain (missing parts from reference TRBV11-2 and TRBJ1-1): EAGVAQSPRYKIIEKRQSVAFWCNPISGHATLYWYQQILGQGPKLLIQFQNNGVVDDSQLPKDRFSAERLKGVDSTLKIQPAKLEDSAVYLCASSPYTEAFFGQGTRLTVV.

This chain uses TRBV4-3 with TRBJ1-1; the match to TRBD1 covers 11 bases. The junction had 2 bases not matched to a gene; V was cut back by 1 base and J by 10 bases. Germline V gene data show CDR1 as LGHNA and CDR2 as YSLEER. CDR3 length: 13 amino acids. The CDR3 coding sequence is TGCGCCAGCAGCCAAGTGGACAGGGGGCGAGCTTTCTTT. It translates to CASSQVDRGRAFF.

There are many counts of this clone. V is TRBV4-1 and J is TRBJ2-3; D is possibly TRBD2 (7 bases). V lost 0 bases and J lost 4, with 11 bases in between. Germline V gene data show CDR1 as MGHRA and CDR2 as YSYEKL. CDR3 length: 15 residues. The CDR3 DNA follows: TGCGCCAGCAGCCAAGATGAAGGGGGGGCAGATACGCAGTATTTT. Its protein is CASSQDEGGADTQYF.